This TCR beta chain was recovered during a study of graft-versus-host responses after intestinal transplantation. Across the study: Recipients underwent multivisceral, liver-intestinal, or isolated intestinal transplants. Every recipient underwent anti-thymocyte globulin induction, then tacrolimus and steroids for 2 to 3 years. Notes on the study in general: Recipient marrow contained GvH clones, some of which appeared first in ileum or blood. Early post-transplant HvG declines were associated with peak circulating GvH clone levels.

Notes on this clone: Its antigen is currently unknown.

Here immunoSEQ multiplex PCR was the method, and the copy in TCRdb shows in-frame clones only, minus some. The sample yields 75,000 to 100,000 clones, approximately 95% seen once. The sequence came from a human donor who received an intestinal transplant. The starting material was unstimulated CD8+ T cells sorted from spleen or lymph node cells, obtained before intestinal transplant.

The CDR3 bases are TGTGCCTGGAGTGTATTGAGGACTCCGGTGTCGGAGCAGTACTTC. It encodes CAWSVLRTPVSEQYF. The chain combines TRBV30 with TRBJ2-7, with D possibly TRBD2 on 5 matching bases. Trimming cost V 0 bases and J 7 bases, with 19 bases left between them. The CDR3 has 15 amino acids. Germline V gene sequence: CDR1 GTSNPN, CDR2 SVGIG (reference sequence). Using reference TRBV30 and TRBJ2-7 for the parts outside the CDR3, the full variable domain is SQTIHQWPATLVQPVGSPLSLECTVEGTSNPNLYWYRQAAGRGLQLLFYSVGIGQISSEVPQNLSASRPQDRQFILSSKKLLLSDSGFYLCAWSVLRTPVSEQYFGPGTRLTVT.